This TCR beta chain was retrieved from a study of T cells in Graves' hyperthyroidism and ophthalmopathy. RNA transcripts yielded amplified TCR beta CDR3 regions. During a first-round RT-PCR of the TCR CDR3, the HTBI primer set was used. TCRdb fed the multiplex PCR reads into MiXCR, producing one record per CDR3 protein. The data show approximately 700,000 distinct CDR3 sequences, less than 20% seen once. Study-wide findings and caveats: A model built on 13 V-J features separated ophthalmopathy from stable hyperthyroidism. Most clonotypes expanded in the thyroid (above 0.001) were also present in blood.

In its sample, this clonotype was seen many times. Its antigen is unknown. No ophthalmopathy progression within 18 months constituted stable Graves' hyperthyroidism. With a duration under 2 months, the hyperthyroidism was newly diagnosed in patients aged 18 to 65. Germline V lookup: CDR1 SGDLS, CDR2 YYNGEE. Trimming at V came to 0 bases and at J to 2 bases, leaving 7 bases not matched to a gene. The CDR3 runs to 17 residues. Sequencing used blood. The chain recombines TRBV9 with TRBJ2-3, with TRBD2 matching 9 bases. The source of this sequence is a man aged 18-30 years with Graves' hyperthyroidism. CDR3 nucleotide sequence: TGTGCCAGCAGCGTAGCTACTGGGACTAGCTTCACAGATACGCAGTATTTT. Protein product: CASSVATGTSFTDTQYF.